The entry below describes one T cell receptor (beta chain). Its matching antigen is unknown. The authors ran the assay at deep level. Assay used: immunoSEQ multiplex PCR; TCRdb lists only in-frame clones, some missing. The sample records some 2,000,000 clones, 95% being singletons. The data were obtained in a study of shared clonotypes between healthy human individuals. Study-level points and caveats: Blood alone was sampled, and tissue repertoires likely differ. Larger estimated richness was generally seen in naive subsets than in memory subsets. Clonotype sharing among donors, it was expected, would be affected by sequencing depth.

The CDR3 spans 16 residues. Trimming took 0 bases from V and 0 from J, leaving 10 bases between them. Germline CDR1 reads LGHNA; CDR2 reads YNFKEQ. The TCR was taken from a man in his late teens or twenties in good health. The J gene is TRBJ2-3, the V gene TRBV4-2; the D call may be TRBD1 or TRBD2 (5 bases each). Specimen: naive CD4+ T cells sorted from blood. Described subset: CD45RA+ positively selected. The CDR3 DNA sequence: TGTGCCAGCAGCCAAGATAGTGGGACGAGCACAGATACGCAGTATTTT. Translating gives CASSQDSGTSTDTQYF.